This T cell receptor (beta chain) was sequenced in a study of T cells after yellow fever vaccination (dated 2019 in TCRdb). Turning to the overall study: The SMART-Seq v4 Ultra Low Input RNA kit was used to prepare libraries from fractions with low cell numbers. Bulk TCR alpha and beta repertoires were sequenced longitudinally to track T-cell clones before and after primary and booster YFV17D yellow fever vaccination. Two healthy male donors, one aged 18 to 30 and one aged 30 to 40 years, made up the cohort. Bulk PBMC replicates and cell subsets were isolated from blood drawn at multiple timepoints before and after both primary and secondary immunization.

TCR cDNA was made using 5'RACE template switching, a step that added a universal primer site and unique molecular identifiers. cDNA synthesis was primed from both the TCR alpha and TCR beta constant segments. Library amplification used two PCR steps, and the second PCR step added sample barcodes and sequencing adapters. Sequencing of the libraries was done on either Illumina HiSeq 2500 (2x100 bp) or NovaSeq (2x150 bp). Processing in the source paper ran as follows. Reads were demultiplexed and collapsed into UMI consensus sequences with MIGEC, and V(D)J alignment was performed with MiXCR. Using edgeR on replicate PBMC samples, clonotypes were called vaccine-responding if FDR was below 0.01 and the log2 fold change was above 5 up to day 15. Each bulk clonotype was labeled CD4 or CD8 based on which sequenced repertoire, CD4 or CD8, contained the clonotype at higher abundance. The public reads were reanalyzed by TCRdb: fastp trimming at Q25, MiXCR alignment, in-frame beta chains only. Rows are unified per CDR3 protein, each entry keeping the most common DNA and genes. TCRdb, not the original authors, processed these V and J calls. The sample contains about 550,000 distinct CDR3 sequences, less than 20% of them found a single time. The ten largest make up over 11% of the sample.

Details on this clonotype: It lacks a known antigen. Base qualities were left out, and no much larger clone turns up one base away.

The paper as a whole reports these results and caveats: FACS-sorted repertoires could contain abundant contaminating clonotypes from the bulk population, so computational filtering was required. After the booster, most clones that had expanded after primary vaccination were detected again (roughly 96% of CD4 and more than 85% of CD8), suggesting broad maintenance of memory. Because the study included only two donors, the extent to which the findings can be generalized is limited. A small fraction of clonotypes appeared in both the CD4 and CD8 compartments, likely as a result of convergent recombination. Compared with the primary T-cell response, the secondary T-cell response was weaker but faster, peaking on day 5 rather than day 15.

The sample's treatment or condition label, in plain terms: live attenuated yellow fever vaccine strain. At each blood-draw timepoint, two biological replicates of bulk PBMCs were collected. A standard Ficoll-Paque protocol was used to isolate PBMCs from peripheral blood. TriZol was used to extract RNA from bulk PBMCs, from CD4 and CD8 fractions, and from dextramer-positive and dextramer-negative fractions. The CDR3 has 13 amino acids, counting the end cysteine and phenylalanine. CDR3 DNA only is kept here, 39 bases in frame from base 1. The V and J ends are trimmed by 7 bases and 3 bases, leaving 12 bases between them. CDR1 and CDR2 were assigned from the germline V gene as MNHEY and SVGEGT.

The sequences come from PBMCs, collected 15 days after the yellow fever booster vaccination. The chain uses TRBV6-2 or TRBV6-3 and TRBJ2-5; the D gene cannot be named for sure. This TCR came from a man between 25 and 39 years old who received the YFV17D yellow fever vaccine. The sequence in DNA is TGTGCCAGCACGCAGCTAGGAAAAGAGACCCAGTACTTC. Its product reads: CASTQLGKETQYF.